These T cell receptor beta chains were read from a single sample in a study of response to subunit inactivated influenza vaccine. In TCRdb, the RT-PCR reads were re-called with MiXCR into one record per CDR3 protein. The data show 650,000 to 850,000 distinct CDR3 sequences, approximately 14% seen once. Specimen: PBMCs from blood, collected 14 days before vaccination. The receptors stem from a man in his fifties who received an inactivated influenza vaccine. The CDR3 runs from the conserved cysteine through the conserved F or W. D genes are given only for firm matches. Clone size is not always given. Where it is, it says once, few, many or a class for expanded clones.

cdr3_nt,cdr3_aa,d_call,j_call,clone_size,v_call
TGTGCCAGCAGCTTAGTATTCTTCTCGCGGGGGACAACGAACACCGGGGAGCTGTTTTTT,CASSLVFFSRGTTNTGELFF,.,TRBJ2-2,few,TRBV11-1
TGTGCCAGCAGCCAAGATTGGGCGAGCGGGGTGAACACCGGGGAGCTGTTTTTT,CASSQDWASGVNTGELFF,TRBD2,TRBJ2-2,.,TRBV3-1
TGTGCCAGCAGAGCTAGCGGGGGGTACGAGCAGTACTTC,CASRASGGYEQYF,TRBD2,TRBJ2-7,few,TRBV27
TGCAGTGCTAGAGATCCTCATCGGGAGACCCAGTACTTC,CSARDPHRETQYF,.,TRBJ2-5,few,TRBV20-1
TGTGCCAGTAGTAAACTAGCCGTCGGGGAGCTGTTTTTT,CASSKLAVGELFF,.,TRBJ2-2,.,TRBV19
TGTGCCAGCAGTTTTTGGGGGGTTAGCGAGACCCAGTACTTC,CASSFWGVSETQYF,.,TRBJ2-5,many,TRBV12-3/TRBV12-4
TGTGCCAGCAACTCCGGGGGGGCTAGCGCCGGCTTAAGCTACGAGCAGTACTTC,CASNSGGASAGLSYEQYF,TRBD2,TRBJ2-7,few,TRBV6-2/TRBV6-3
TGTGCCAGCAGCTCTACCGGGGGGATGAAGACCCAGTACTTC,CASSSTGGMKTQYF,TRBD2,TRBJ2-5,.,TRBV7-9
TGCAGTGCTAAGGAGGATTCCTACGAGCAGTACTTC,CSAKEDSYEQYF,.,TRBJ2-7,few,TRBV20-1
TGTGCCAGCAGTGATACAGGTAGCAATCAGCCCCAGCATTTT,CASSDTGSNQPQHF,.,TRBJ1-5,few,TRBV2